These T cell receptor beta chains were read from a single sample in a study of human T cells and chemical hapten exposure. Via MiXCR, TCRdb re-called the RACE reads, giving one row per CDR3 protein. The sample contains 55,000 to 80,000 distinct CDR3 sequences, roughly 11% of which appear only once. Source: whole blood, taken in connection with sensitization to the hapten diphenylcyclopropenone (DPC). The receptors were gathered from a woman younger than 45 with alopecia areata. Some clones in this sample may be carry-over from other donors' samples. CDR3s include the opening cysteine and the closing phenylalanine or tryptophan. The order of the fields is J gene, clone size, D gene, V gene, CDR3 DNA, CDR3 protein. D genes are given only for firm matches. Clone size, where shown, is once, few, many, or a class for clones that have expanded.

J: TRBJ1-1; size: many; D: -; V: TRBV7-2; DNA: TGTGCCAGCAGCTTAGCCAGTGTATATATAAACACTGAAGCTTTCTTT; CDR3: CASSLASVYINTEAFF
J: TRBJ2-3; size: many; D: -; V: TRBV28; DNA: TGTGCCAGCAGTTCAGTGGATACGCAGTATTTT; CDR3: CASSSVDTQYF
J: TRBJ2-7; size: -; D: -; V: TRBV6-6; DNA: TGTGCCAGCAGTTACCCGCCCCAGCGGGAGCAGTACTTC; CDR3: CASSYPPQREQYF
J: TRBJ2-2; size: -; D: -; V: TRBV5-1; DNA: TGCGCCAGCAGCTTGGAGTTTCCCGGGGAGCTGTTTTTT; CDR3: CASSLEFPGELFF
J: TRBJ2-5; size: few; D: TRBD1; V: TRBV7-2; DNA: TGTGCCAGCAGCTTCGGGACAGGGGGGGAGACCCAGTACTTC; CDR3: CASSFGTGGETQYF
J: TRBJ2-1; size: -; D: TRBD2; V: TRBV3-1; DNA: TGTGCCAGCAGCCAAGGAGAGCGGGGGGCTCAGTTCTTC; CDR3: CASSQGERGAQFF
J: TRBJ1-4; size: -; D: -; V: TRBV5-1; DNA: TGCGCCAGCAGCCGGGGGCTAGAAGCGAGAACTAATGAAAAACTGTTTTTT; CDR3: CASSRGLEARTNEKLFF
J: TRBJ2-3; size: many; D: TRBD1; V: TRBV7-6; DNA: TGTGCCAGCAGCTACCGACAGGGGGTCACAGATACGCAGTATTTT; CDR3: CASSYRQGVTDTQYF
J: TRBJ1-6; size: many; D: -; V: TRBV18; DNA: TGTGCCAGCTCACCACTGGAGGGGTATAATTCACCCCTCCACTTT; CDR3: CASSPLEGYNSPLHF
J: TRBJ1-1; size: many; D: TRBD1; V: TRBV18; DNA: TGTGCCAGCTCACCATCCGGGACAGGGACTGAAGCTTTCTTT; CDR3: CASSPSGTGTEAFF
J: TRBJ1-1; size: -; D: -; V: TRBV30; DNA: TGTGCCTGGAGCGCCAGGGACGGTGAAGCTTTCTTT; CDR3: CAWSARDGEAFF
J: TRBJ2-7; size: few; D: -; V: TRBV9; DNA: TGTGCCAGCAGCCAGGGCCCCACCTACGAGCAGTACTTC; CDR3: CASSQGPTYEQYF
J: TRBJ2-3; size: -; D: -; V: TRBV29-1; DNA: TGCAGCGTTGGTGAGGAGTCGCAGTATTTT; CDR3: CSVGEESQYF
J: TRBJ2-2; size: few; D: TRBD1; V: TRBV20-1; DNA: TGCAGTGCTAGAGAGCCAGGGGGATCCTACGGGGAGCTGTTTTTT; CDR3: CSAREPGGSYGELFF
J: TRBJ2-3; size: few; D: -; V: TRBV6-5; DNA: TGTGCCAGCAGTTATCAGAGAACAGATACGCAGTATTTT; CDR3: CASSYQRTDTQYF
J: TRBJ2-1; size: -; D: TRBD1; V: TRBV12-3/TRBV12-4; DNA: TGTGCCAGCAGGTTGGGACAGGGGGGCTCCTACAATGAGCAGTTCTTC; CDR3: CASRLGQGGSYNEQFF
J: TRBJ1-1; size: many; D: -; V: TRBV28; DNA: TGTGCCAGCAGTTTCGAGGGGAACACTGAAGCTTTCTTT; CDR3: CASSFEGNTEAFF
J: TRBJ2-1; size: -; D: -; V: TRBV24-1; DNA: TGTGCCACCAGTGATCCCCTCAGCGGGCGACACAATGAGCAGTTCTTC; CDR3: CATSDPLSGRHNEQFF
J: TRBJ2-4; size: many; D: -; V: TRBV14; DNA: TGTGCCAGCAGCCGAGGGACATCGGGCATTCAGTACTTC; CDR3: CASSRGTSGIQYF
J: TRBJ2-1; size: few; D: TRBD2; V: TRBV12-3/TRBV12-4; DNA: TGTGCCAGCAGCACGACGCTAGCGGACTACAATGAGCAGTTCTTC; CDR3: CASSTTLADYNEQFF